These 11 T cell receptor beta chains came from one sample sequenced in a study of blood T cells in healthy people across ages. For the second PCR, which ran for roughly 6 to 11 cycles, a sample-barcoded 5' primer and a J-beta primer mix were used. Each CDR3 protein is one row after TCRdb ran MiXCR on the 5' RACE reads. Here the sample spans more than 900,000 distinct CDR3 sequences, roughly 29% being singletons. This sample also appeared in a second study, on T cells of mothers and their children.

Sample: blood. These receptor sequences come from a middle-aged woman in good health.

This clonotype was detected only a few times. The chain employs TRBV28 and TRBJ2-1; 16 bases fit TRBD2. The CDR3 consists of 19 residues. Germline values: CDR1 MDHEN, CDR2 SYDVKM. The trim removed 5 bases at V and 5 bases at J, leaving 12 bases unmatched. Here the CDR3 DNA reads TGTGCCAGCAGTAATCGACTCGGGACTAGCGGGGGGGTCAACAATGAGCAGTTCTTC. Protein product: CASSNRLGTSGGVNNEQFF.

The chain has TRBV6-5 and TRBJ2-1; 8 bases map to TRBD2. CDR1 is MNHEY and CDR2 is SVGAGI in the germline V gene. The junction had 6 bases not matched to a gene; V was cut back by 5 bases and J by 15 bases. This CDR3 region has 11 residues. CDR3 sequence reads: CASSKPGGLFF. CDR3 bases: TGTGCCAGCAGTAAACCGGGAGGGTTGTTCTTC.

The chain's CDR3 is CASSLVSGETGELFF. DNA of the CDR3: TGTGCCAGCAGCTTAGTTAGCGGGGAAACCGGGGAGCTGTTTTTT. The chain links TRBV7-2 to TRBJ2-2; 8 bases fit TRBD2. J was trimmed by 5 bases and V by 1 base; bases with no gene match: 3. This CDR3 region has 15 residues. Germline V lookup: CDR1 SGHTA, CDR2 FQGNSA.

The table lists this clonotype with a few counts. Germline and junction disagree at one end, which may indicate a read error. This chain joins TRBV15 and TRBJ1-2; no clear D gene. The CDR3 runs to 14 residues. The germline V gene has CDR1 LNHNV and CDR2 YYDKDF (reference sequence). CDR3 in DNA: TGTGCCACCAGCAGAGATCCCCTCACGTATGGCTGCACCTTC. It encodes CATSRDPLTYGCTF.

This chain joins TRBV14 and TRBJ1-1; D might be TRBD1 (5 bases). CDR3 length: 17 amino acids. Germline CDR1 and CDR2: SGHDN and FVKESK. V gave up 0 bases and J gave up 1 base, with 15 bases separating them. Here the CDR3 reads CASSQDPGAWGNTEAFF. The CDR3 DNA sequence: TGTGCCAGCAGCCAAGATCCTGGGGCCTGGGGGAACACTGAAGCTTTCTTT.

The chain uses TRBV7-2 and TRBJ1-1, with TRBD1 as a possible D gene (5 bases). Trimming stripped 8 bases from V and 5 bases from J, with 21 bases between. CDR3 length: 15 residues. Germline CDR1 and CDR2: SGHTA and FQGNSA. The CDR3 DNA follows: TGTGCCAGCTCACCACGGCGTCAGGGCGGGACTGAAGCTTTCTTT. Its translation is CASSPRRQGGTEAFF.

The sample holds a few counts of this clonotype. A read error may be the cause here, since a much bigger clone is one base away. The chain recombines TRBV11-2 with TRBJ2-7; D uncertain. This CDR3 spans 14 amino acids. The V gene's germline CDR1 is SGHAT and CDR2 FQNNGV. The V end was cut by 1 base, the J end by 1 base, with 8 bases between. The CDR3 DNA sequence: TGTGCCAGCAGCTTAGGTCCAGAGTCCTACGAGCAGTACTTC. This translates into CASSLGPESYEQYF.

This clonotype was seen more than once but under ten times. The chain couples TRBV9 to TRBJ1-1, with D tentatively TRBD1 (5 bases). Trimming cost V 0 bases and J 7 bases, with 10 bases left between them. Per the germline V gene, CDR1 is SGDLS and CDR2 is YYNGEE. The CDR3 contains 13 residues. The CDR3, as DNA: TGTGCCAGCAGCGTAGGCGGGCAGGGTGAAGCTTTCTTT. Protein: CASSVGGQGEAFF. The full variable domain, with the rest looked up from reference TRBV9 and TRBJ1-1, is DSGVTQTPKHLITATGQRVTLRCSPRSGDLSVYWYQQSLDQGLQFLIQYYNGEERAKGNILERFSAQQFPDLHSELNLSSLELGDSALYFCASSVGGQGEAFFGQGTRLTVV.

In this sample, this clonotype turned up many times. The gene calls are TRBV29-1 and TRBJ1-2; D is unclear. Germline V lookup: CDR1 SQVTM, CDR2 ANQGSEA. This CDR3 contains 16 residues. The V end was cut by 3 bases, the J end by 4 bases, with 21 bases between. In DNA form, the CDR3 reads TGCAGCGTTGATGTTGAGAACGCCCGCCGGCTCTATGGCTACACCTTC. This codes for CSVDVENARRLYGYTF.

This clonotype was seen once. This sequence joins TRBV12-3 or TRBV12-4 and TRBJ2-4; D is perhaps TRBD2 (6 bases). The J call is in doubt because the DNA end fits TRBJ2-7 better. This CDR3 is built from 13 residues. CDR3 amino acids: CASRSSVLGEQYF. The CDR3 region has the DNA TGTGCCAGCAGATCTAGCGTCCTGGGCGAGCAGTACTTC.

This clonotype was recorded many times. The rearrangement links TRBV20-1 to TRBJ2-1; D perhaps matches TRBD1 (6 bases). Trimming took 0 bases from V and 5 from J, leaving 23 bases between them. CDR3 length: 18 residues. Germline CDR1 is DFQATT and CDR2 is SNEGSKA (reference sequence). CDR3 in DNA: TGCAGTGCTAGAGATCCATCCCCCACCGGGACAAGGAACAATGAGCAGTTCTTC. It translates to CSARDPSPTGTRNNEQFF.